This T cell receptor (beta chain) was sequenced for a study of post-analysis software for immune sequencing data. Regarding this clonotype: What it binds is not known.

After removal of 0 bases from V and 12 bases from J, the junction contained 11 bases not matched to a gene. Germline V CDR1 and CDR2: DFQATT, SNEGSKA (reference sequence). The CDR3 extends over 14 amino acids. TCR beta cDNA libraries included unique molecular identifiers. Each CDR3 protein is one row after TCRdb ran MiXCR on the PCR reads. The sample holds some 500,000 distinct CDR3 sequences, around 40% seen once. General study points: TRBV5-6, TRBV5-1 and TRBV20-1 were among a few TRBV segments more frequent in patients than controls. Same-batch preparations were strongly co-clustered by F measure.

The sequencing input was blood. V is TRBV20-1 and J is TRBJ2-1, with 7 bases lining up with TRBD1. The receptor was isolated from a girl aged 5 to 17 with multiple sclerosis. This CDR3 reads CSARDGGQHLLQFF. The CDR3 DNA reads as TGCAGTGCTAGAGATGGGGGACAGCACCTACTGCAGTTCTTC.